The rows below give T cell receptor beta chains drawn from one sample of a study of response to subunit inactivated influenza vaccine. TCRdb used MiXCR to reprocess the RT-PCR reads, holding one entry per CDR3 protein. The table shows about 540,000 distinct CDR3 sequences, with approximately 24% occurring only once. Another study also made use of these data, one on T cells expressing NK-cell markers.

The specimen was CD4+ T cells sorted from PBMCs, collected approximately 13 days after vaccination. These TCRs come from a man aged 50-60 years who received an inactivated influenza vaccine. CDR3s leave out the opening cysteine and the closing phenylalanine or tryptophan. Each record gives: V gene, CDR3 protein.

TRBV29-1 | SALTSVYEQY
TRBV14 | ASSHLPPEAF
TRBV28 | ASSRPTGTERGKLF
TRBV24-1 | ATSDFTSGGDTQY
TRBV6-2/TRBV6-3 | ATIQWPQH
TRBV28 | ASSTDYGYT
TRBV5-8 | ASSLGQVTYNEQF
TRBV7-9 | ASSFENLATYNEQF
TRBV12-3/TRBV12-4 | ASSSRTGQETQY
TRBV10-3 | AISEGGAFTSSYNEQF
TRBV29-1 | SVDKQGGPSGGYT
TRBV12-3/TRBV12-4 | ASSSGGLSLGDTQY
TRBV7-6 | ASSPIEETQY
TRBV7-2 | ASSSTDSYQPQH
TRBV5-6 | ASSKLGVSYEQY
TRBV11-1 | ASSKSRGPSPRTDTQY
TRBV12-3/TRBV12-4 | ASSLGSGRVTGELF
TRBV20-1 | SARGGSGANVLT
TRBV6-1 | ASTPPGLAKNIQY
TRBV18 | ASSREREARGF
TRBV6-6 | ATTPGGELTQY
TRBV10-3 | AISVFPRGGPRNEQF
TRBV4-2 | ASSQEGGNTIY
TRBV5-6 | ASSVRDSSYEQY
TRBV6-5 | ASSSSGRLRDNEQF
TRBV6-2/TRBV6-3 | ASSYSVTSTDTQY
TRBV7-2 | ASSQSALAGNEQF
TRBV5-1 | ASSLDPQGLANEKLF
TRBV6-2/TRBV6-3 | ASSLEGEINTEAF
TRBV7-2 | ASSLVGGGNNSPLH
TRBV10-3 | AAKTGDSPLH
TRBV7-2 | ASSLAVQGASPLH
TRBV20-1 | SARGAGRDRAYEQY
TRBV7-2 | ASSLGRQGLETQY
TRBV29-1 | SVIYRGIYEQY
TRBV4-2 | ASSQRGGDLLGNTIY
TRBV24-1 | ATSEPGRVF
TRBV20-1 | SARGLKGGVQYGYT
TRBV4-3 | ASSQDREQGRYEQY
TRBV4-1 | ASSQGDSGTTASGANVLT
TRBV4-2 | ASSQKTSGGPPSYEQY